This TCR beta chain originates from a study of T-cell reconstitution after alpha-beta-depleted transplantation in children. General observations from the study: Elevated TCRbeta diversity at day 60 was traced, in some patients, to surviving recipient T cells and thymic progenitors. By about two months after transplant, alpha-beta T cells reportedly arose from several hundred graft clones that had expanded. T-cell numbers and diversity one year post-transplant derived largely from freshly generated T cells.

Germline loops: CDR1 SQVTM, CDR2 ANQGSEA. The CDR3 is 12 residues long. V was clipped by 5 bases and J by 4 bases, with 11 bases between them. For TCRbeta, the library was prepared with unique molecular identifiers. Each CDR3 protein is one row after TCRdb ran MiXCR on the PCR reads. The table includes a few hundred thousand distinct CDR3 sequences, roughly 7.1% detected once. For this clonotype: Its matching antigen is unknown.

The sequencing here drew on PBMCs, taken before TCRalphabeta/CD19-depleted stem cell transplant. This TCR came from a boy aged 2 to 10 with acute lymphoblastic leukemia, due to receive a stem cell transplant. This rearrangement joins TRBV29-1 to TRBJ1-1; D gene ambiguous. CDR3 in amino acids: CSVIRTTTEAFF. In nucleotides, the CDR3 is TGCAGCGTTATACGGACGACCACTGAAGCTTTCTTT.